This passage covers 12 T cell receptor beta chains from one sample sequenced in a study of blood T cell repertoires in COVID-19. Some clones are missing from TCRdb's copy, which holds only in-frame ones; the method was immunoSEQ multiplex PCR. The sample shows roughly 200,000 clones, around 83% of them seen only once. Material: peripheral blood. The receptors were sampled from a human donor in a cohort sampled during active COVID-19.

The chain couples TRBV14 to TRBJ2-1; 7 bases are a match to TRBD2. CDR1 is SGHDN, CDR2 FVKESK, per germline. The CDR3 has 17 residues. The V and J ends lost 0 bases and 5 bases, in that order; junction bases with no gene match: 10. CDR3 nucleotide sequence: TGTGCCAGCAGCCAAGAACCCGGGAGGCAGAGGGACAATGAGCAGTTCTTC. Residues: CASSQEPGRQRDNEQFF.

The chain employs TRBV9 and TRBJ1-1, with 9 bases aligning to TRBD1. CDR3 size: 17 residues. The V segment lost 2 bases and the J segment 6 bases; nucleotides outside the gene matches: 14. CDR1 and CDR2 (germline): SGDLS, YYNGEE. The CDR3: CASSVGTGSAGRPEAFF. CDR3 DNA sequence: TGTGCCAGCAGCGTGGGGACAGGGTCCGCCGGTCGGCCTGAAGCTTTCTTT.

Here the CDR3 reads CASSLGTGAKWVAFF. CDR3 nucleotide sequence: TGTGCCAGCAGCTTAGGGACAGGGGCCAAATGGGTAGCTTTCTTT. The chain carries TRBV7-9 and TRBJ1-1; 9 bases agree with TRBD1. CDR1 and CDR2 from the germline V gene are SEHNR and FQNEAQ (reference sequence). The CDR3 is made up of 15 amino acids. With 1 base clipped from V and 10 bases from J, the junction kept 10 bases outside the gene matches.

The rearrangement joins TRBV6-6 to TRBJ2-4; 7 positions agree with TRBD1. Losses at the gene ends were 2 bases for V and 5 bases for J; bases not matched to a gene: 9. CDR3 length equals 16 residues. From germline, CDR1 is MNHNY and CDR2 SVGAGI (reference sequence). CDR3 protein: CASSYGDRVGENIQYF. As DNA, the CDR3 is TGTGCCAGCAGTTACGGAGACAGGGTGGGGGAAAACATTCAGTACTTC.

The V call is TRBV7-2, the J call TRBJ2-7; D may be TRBD1 (6 bases). The CDR3 covers 15 residues. Trimming removed 2 bases from V and 6 bases from J, with 17 bases in between. The germline CDR1 and CDR2 sequences are SGHTA and FQGNSA. The chain's CDR3 is CASSLQTAQGSEQYF. CDR3 nucleotides: TGTGCCAGCAGCTTACAAACAGCACAGGGCTCCGAGCAGTACTTC.

This clone was detected once. The chain links TRBV3-1 (or the pseudogene TRBV3-2) to TRBJ2-7; D gene ambiguous. V was pared by 1 base and J by 2 bases, with 6 bases between. Germline V gene lookup returns CDR1 LGHDT and CDR2 YNNKEL (reference sequence). The length of the CDR3 is 13 residues. In DNA form, the CDR3 reads TGTGCCAGCAGCCAAGCGACTCCCTACGAGCAGTACTTC. It is translated as CASSQATPYEQYF.

This clone was counted only a few times. The rearrangement links TRBV7-2 to TRBJ2-3, with 15 bases lining up with TRBD2. The V gene's germline CDR1 is SGHTA and CDR2 FQGNSA. The CDR3 has 19 residues. Unmatched junction bases numbered 12, after V lost 8 bases and J lost 0 bases. The CDR3 DNA reads as TGTGCCAGCGGAAAGATGGGACTAGCGGGGGGTGGCAGCACAGATACGCAGTATTTT. Amino acids: CASGKMGLAGGGSTDTQYF.

This chain links TRBV5-4 with TRBJ2-3; 9 bases align to TRBD1. Germline V lookup: CDR1 SGHNT, CDR2 YYREEE (reference sequence). The CDR3 contains 15 residues. The junction had 7 bases not matched to a gene; V was cut back by 2 bases and J by 6 bases. The CDR3 DNA follows: TGTGCCAGCAGCTTATCCGGGACAGGGAGGGATACGCAGTATTTT. Amino acids: CASSLSGTGRDTQYF.

The chain employs TRBV24-1 and TRBJ2-5; D is possibly TRBD2 (5 bases). The CDR3 has 15 residues. The germline CDR1 and CDR2 sequences are KGHDR and SFDVKD. Trimming took off 2 bases at V and 1 base at J, with 10 bases between the two ends. DNA for the CDR3: TGTGCCACCAGTGATTCGGGGTCATTCCAAGAGACCCAGTACTTC. Its translation: CATSDSGSFQETQYF.

The chain joins TRBV5-1 to TRBJ2-5, with D possibly being TRBD1 (7 bases). The germline V gene encodes CDR1 SGHRS and CDR2 YFSETQ. With 3 bases removed from V and 2 bases from J, the gap between germline ends came to 14 bases. The CDR3 length is 15 residues. The CDR3 DNA is TGCGCCAGCAGCTCGACGACAGGGAGGCAAGAGACCCAGTACTTC. Its protein is CASSSTTGRQETQYF.

This chain uses TRBV7-9 with TRBJ1-1; D possibly corresponds to TRBD1 (6 bases). V was trimmed by 5 bases and J by 3 bases, leaving 13 bases between them. The CDR3 is made up of 14 amino acids. The germline CDR1 and CDR2 sequences are SEHNR and FQNEAQ (reference sequence). The CDR3 sequence is CASSEGVVDTEAFF. CDR3 DNA: TGTGCCAGCAGCGAGGGGGTGGTGGACACTGAAGCTTTCTTT. The variable domain in full, with the rest retrieved from reference TRBV7-9 and TRBJ1-1, is DTGVSQNPRHKITKRGQNVTFRCDPISEHNRLYWYRQTLGQGPEFLTYFQNEAQLEKSRLLSDRFSAERPKGSFSTLEIQRTEQGDSAMYLCASSEGVVDTEAFFGQGTRLTVV.

The chain is built from TRBV7-9 and TRBJ1-4; no clear D. This CDR3 has 12 amino acids. V lost 7 bases, J lost 8 bases, and 11 bases lay in between. CDR1 SEHNR and CDR2 FQNEAQ come from the germline V gene (reference sequence). The CDR3 here is CASMGREEKLFF. The DNA of the CDR3 is TGTGCCAGCATGGGCAGAGAAGAAAAACTGTTTTTT.